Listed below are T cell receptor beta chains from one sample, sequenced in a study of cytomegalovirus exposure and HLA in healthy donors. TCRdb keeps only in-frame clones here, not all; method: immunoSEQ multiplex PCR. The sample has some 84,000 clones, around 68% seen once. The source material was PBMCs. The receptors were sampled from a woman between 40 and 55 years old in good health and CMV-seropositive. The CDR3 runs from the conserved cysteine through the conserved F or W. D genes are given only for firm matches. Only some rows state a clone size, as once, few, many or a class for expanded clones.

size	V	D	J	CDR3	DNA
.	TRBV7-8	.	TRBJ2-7	CASSLAGTYEQYF	TGTGCCAGCAGCTTAGCTGGCACCTACGAGCAGTACTTC
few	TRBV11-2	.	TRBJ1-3	CAAQDRRTTGNTIYF	TGTGCCGCCCAGGACAGAAGAACTACTGGAAACACCATATATTTT
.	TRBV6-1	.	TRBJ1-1	CASSEYSGDAFF	TGTGCCAGCAGTGAGTACTCAGGGGATGCTTTCTTT
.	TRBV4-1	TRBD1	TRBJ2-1	CASSFQGAYNEQFF	TGCGCCAGCAGCTTTCAGGGGGCTTACAATGAGCAGTTCTTC
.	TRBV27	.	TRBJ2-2	CASSLSRTFGTGELFF	TGTGCCAGCAGTTTATCAAGGACATTTGGCACCGGGGAGCTGTTTTTT
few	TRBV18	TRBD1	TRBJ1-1	CASSRDRGNTEAFF	TGTGCCAGCTCCCGGGACAGGGGAAACACTGAAGCTTTCTTT
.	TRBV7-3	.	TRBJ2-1	CASSLGGLEDEQFF	TGTGCCAGCAGCTTAGGGGGGTTAGAGGATGAGCAGTTCTTC
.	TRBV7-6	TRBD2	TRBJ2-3	CASRSGRTKDTQYF	TGTGCCAGCAGGAGCGGGAGGACTAAAGATACGCAGTATTTT
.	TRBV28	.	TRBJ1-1	CASSQPVNTEAFF	TGTGCCAGCAGCCAACCGGTGAACACTGAAGCTTTCTTT
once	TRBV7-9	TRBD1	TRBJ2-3	CASSSDRLVDTQYF	TGTGCCAGCAGCTCGGACAGGCTGGTAGATACGCAGTATTTT
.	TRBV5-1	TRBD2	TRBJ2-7	CASSEPSGQTYEQYF	TGCGCCAGCAGCGAACCTAGCGGGCAGACCTACGAGCAGTACTTC
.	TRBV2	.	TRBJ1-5	CASRTTSHNQSQHF	TGTGCCAGCAGGACAACGAGTCATAATCAGTCCCAGCATTTT
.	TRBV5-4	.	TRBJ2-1	CASSSRENNEQFF	TGTGCCAGCAGCTCCCGGGAGAACAATGAGCAGTTCTTC
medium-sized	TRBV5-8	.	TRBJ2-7	CASSLGGTGYEQYF	TGTGCCAGCAGCTTGGGCGGGACGGGCTACGAGCAGTACTTC
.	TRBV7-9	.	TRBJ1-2	CASGQNYGYTF	TGTGCCAGTGGACAGAACTATGGCTACACCTTC
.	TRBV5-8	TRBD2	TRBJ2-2	CASSQRLAGVGGLTGELFF	TGTGCCAGCAGCCAGAGACTAGCGGGAGTAGGAGGTTTAACCGGGGAGCTGTTTTTT
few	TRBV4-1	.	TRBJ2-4	CASSQGQGTKNIQYF	TGCGCCAGCAGCCAAGGCCAGGGAACCAAAAACATTCAGTACTTC
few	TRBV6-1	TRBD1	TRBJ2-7	CASSDGQATPYEQYF	TGTGCCAGCAGTGACGGACAGGCTACCCCCTACGAGCAGTACTTC
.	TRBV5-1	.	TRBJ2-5	CASRYGEETQYF	TGCGCCAGCAGGTACGGAGAAGAGACCCAGTACTTC
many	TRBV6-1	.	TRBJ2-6	CASTSGRSGANVLTF	TGTGCCAGCACCTCCGGGAGATCTGGGGCCAACGTCCTGACTTTC
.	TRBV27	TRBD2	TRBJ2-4	CASSSSDSAGGRRLAKNIQYF	TGTGCCAGCAGTTCCTCGGACTCAGCGGGAGGGCGAAGGCTTGCCAAAAACATTCAGTACTTC
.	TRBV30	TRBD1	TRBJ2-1	CAWSAGTGFDHRYNEQFF	TGTGCCTGGAGCGCCGGGACAGGGTTTGATCATCGGTACAATGAGCAGTTCTTC
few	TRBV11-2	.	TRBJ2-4	CASSFSPGVNIQYF	TGTGCCAGCAGCTTTTCCCCCGGGGTAAACATTCAGTACTTC
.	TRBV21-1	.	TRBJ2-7	CASSKDRREKGHEQYF	TGTGCCAGCAGCAAAGACAGGCGGGAGAAGGGGCACGAGCAGTACTTC
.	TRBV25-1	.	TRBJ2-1	CASSGDTRANEQFF	TGTGCCAGCAGTGGGGACACCCGGGCCAATGAGCAGTTCTTC
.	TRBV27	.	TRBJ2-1	CASSLYSSPYNEQFF	TGTGCCAGCAGTTTATATAGCAGCCCCTACAATGAGCAGTTCTTC
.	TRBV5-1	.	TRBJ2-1	CASSPVLVSDEQFF	TGCGCCAGCAGCCCCGTCCTGGTGTCGGATGAGCAGTTCTTC
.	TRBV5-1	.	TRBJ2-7	CASSPLGPYIYEQYF	TGCGCCAGCAGCCCCCTGGGGCCCTATATCTACGAGCAGTACTTC
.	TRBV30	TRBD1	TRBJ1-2	CARGTGPNYGYTF	TGTGCCCGAGGGACAGGCCCTAACTATGGCTACACCTTC
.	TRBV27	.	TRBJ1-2	CASSLLPANYGYTF	TGTGCCAGCAGTTTACTTCCTGCGAACTATGGCTACACCTTC